The clone carrying this T cell receptor beta chain was recorded many times. Its target is not known. This specimen comes from a study of regulatory T cells in long-lasting Graves disease. Study results and limitations: Clonotypes that were public and shared totalled fewer than 3,500 in persistent patients versus over 800 in new patients. Limited samples may have lowered accuracy.

CDR3 regions were amplified by Arm-PCR using iRepertoire HTBI primers to build TCR beta libraries. In TCRdb, the multiplex PCR reads were re-called with MiXCR into one record per CDR3 protein. The sample lists roughly 220,000 distinct CDR3 sequences; approximately 20% were seen once. Time point given: newly diagnosed GD, antithyroid drugs for less than 3 months. Extracted RNA from PBMCs served as the source of the TCR library. Guidelines of the American Thyroid Association were used to diagnose Graves' disease. Approximately 8.9-milliliter peripheral blood samples went into EDTA tubes. The starting material was peripheral blood mononuclear cells (PBMCs), obtained at new diagnosis, from a patient treated with antithyroid drugs. This sequence was found in a female donor with Graves disease.

In DNA, the CDR3 is TGTGCCAGCAGGCCACACAGGTTTGGCGGTGAAAAACTGTTTTTT. Protein sequence: CASRPHRFGGEKLFF. This rearrangement joins TRBV27 to TRBJ1-4; D might be TRBD1 (5 bases). CDR1 and CDR2 from the germline V gene are MNHEY and SMNVEV (reference sequence). Trimming removed 6 bases at V and 7 bases at J, with 18 bases between. The CDR3 is made up of 15 amino acids.